This T cell receptor beta chain stems from a study of T cell responses to AZD1222 COVID-19 vaccine. Study-level points and caveats: Vaccine-associated CD4 TCRs spanned spike, dominant at 160-218 and 743-854. Spike-specific TCR breadth rose after two AZD1222 doses, and depth rose as well.

TCRdb's copy holds only in-frame clones and misses some; the assay was immunoSEQ multiplex PCR. The sample contains 90,000 to 140,000 clones, roughly 88% of which appear only once. On this clone itself: The antigen is undetermined.

The V gene lost 4 bases and the J gene lost 5 bases, with 16 bases spanning the gap. CDR1 is SGHRS, CDR2 YFSETQ, per germline. This CDR3 has 15 amino acids. The V call is TRBV5-1, the J call TRBJ1-5, with D possibly being TRBD1 (5 bases). This TCR derives from an adult in good health. Sequencing used peripheral blood, obtained on day 0 of AZD1222 vaccination. CDR3 coding DNA: TGCGCCAGCAGCCGGGGCGACGGACCAGATCAGCCCCAGCATTTT. It encodes CASSRGDGPDQPQHF. Filled out from reference TRBV5-1 and TRBJ1-5, the complete variable domain reads KAGVTQTPRYLIKTRGQQVTLSCSPISGHRSVSWYQQTPGQGLQFLFEYFSETQRNKGNFPGRFSGRQFSNSRSEMNVSTLELGDSALYLCASSRGDGPDQPQHFGDGTRLSIL.